This T cell receptor beta chain derives from a study of liver allograft versus peripheral blood T cells (dated by TCRdb to 2020 to 2022). As for the study more broadly: T cell receptor repertoires present within transplanted livers were compared with repertoires in the peripheral blood of liver transplant recipients.

The data were produced on an Illumina MiSeq. The raw public reads went through TCRdb reprocessing: fastp at Q25, MiXCR clone calling, in-frame beta chains kept. Here each entry gathers all rows of one CDR3 protein and keeps the most common genes and DNA. The sample records 1,500 to 2,000 distinct CDR3 sequences, less than 20% of which are singletons. 7.6% of the sample rests with the top ten. General findings and caveats noted by the study authors: T cell receptor repertoires inside liver allografts were reported to be different from the repertoires detected in peripheral blood.

About this clonotype itself: Its antigen has not been determined. Given a far larger clone just one base away, this is likely a sequencing read error.

The cysteine opens and the phenylalanine closes a CDR3 of 14 amino acids. CDR3 DNA is the only sequence kept; it has 42 bases, read in frame from the first base. V is reduced by 1 base and J by 10 bases, leaving a spacing of 14 bases between them. Rearrangement joined TRBV12-3 or TRBV12-4 to TRBJ2-1; the D segment might be TRBD1 or TRBD2, since each matches 6 bases. This clonotype originated in a human patient who had a liver transplant. After transplantation, some T cells may belong to the graft donor instead of the recipient. The CDR3 region has the sequence CASSLDGGQYEQFF. The nucleotide sequence reads as follows: TGTGCCAGCAGTTTAGATGGGGGGCAGTACGAGCAGTTCTTC.